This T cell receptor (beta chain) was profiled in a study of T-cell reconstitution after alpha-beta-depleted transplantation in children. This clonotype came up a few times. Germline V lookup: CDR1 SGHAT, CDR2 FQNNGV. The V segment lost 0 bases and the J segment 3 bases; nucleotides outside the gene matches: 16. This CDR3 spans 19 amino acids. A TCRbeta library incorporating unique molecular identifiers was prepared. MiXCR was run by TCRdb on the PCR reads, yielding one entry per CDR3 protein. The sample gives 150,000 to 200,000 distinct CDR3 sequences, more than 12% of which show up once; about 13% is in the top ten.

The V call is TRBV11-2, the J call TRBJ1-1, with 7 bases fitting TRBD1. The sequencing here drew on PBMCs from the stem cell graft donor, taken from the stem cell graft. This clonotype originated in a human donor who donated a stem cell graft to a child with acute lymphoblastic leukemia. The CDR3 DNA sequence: TGTGCCAGCAGCTTAGATCTAGGGGGACAGTCTCTGTCGGACACTGAAGCTTTCTTT. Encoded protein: CASSLDLGGQSLSDTEAFF.